These 29 T cell receptor beta chains originate from one sample sequenced in a study of identical twins. TCRdb passed the 5' RACE reads through MiXCR, listing each CDR3 protein once. The sample records 300,000 to 400,000 distinct CDR3 sequences, approximately 9.1% being singletons. Source material: naive T cells sorted from blood. These receptor sequences come from a woman in her fifties or sixties in good health.

This clonotype has a handful of counts. CDR3 sequence reads: CASSSGQADTQYF. The CDR3 region has the DNA TGTGCCAGCAGTAGCGGGCAGGCAGATACGCAGTATTTT. The chain recombines TRBV2 with TRBJ2-3, with a weak D call TRBD2 (6 bases). V shed 5 bases and J shed 4 bases, with 10 bases lying between them. The CDR3 totals 13 residues. Germline assignment: CDR1 SNHLY and CDR2 FYNNEI.

This clonotype showed up just a few times. CDR3 bases: TGCGCCAGCAGCTTGACAGCGGGAGGGCCCTCGAATGAGCAGTTCTTC. It is translated as CASSLTAGGPSNEQFF. J is TRBJ2-1 and V is TRBV5-1; 10 nucleotides line up with TRBD2. The CDR3 runs 16 residues. V was clipped by 1 base and J by 7 bases; unmatched bases: 8. Germline V gene lookup returns CDR1 SGHRS and CDR2 YFSETQ.

This clonotype has just a few counts. The chain uses TRBV4-1 and TRBJ1-5; 7 bases are shared with TRBD1. This CDR3 comprises 15 residues. Unmatched junction bases numbered 6, after V lost 1 base and J lost 6 bases. The germline V gene encodes CDR1 MGHRA and CDR2 YSYEKL. The CDR3, as DNA: TGCGCCAGCAGCCAAGTTCCTCAGGGGGGTCAGCCCCAGCATTTT. Translation: CASSQVPQGGQPQHF.

This clonotype was recorded many times. The rearrangement joins TRBV6-4 to TRBJ2-3, with D unclear. V gave up 3 bases and J gave up 1 base, with 8 bases separating them. Germline CDR1 and CDR2: MRHNA and SNTAGT. The CDR3 contains 14 residues. This chain's CDR3 is CASSEWRGTDTQYF. DNA for the CDR3: TGTGCCAGCAGTGAATGGCGCGGCACAGATACGCAGTATTTT.

A few counts support this clonotype. The chain has TRBV6-4 and TRBJ1-5, with TRBD1 identical over 8 bases. The CDR3 length is 14 residues. Germline CDR1 is MRHNA and CDR2 is SNTAGT. V was clipped by 7 bases and J by 2 bases; unmatched bases: 4. The CDR3 bases are TGTGCCAGCATTGCAGGGGGCCGCAATCAGCCCCAGCATTTT. This translates into CASIAGGRNQPQHF.

This clonotype was picked up a small number of times. This sequence joins TRBV30 and TRBJ2-7, with a tentative D call TRBD1 (6 bases). This CDR3 is 12 amino acids long. Germline CDR1 GTSNPN, CDR2 SVGIG (reference sequence). Between the trimmed V and J ends, which lost 3 bases and 6 bases, there was a span of 12 bases. This CDR3 reads CAWSHNRVEQYV. The CDR3 DNA reads TGTGCCTGGAGCCATAACAGGGTCGAGCAGTACGTC.

In its sample, this clonotype was seen many times. This sequence joins TRBV12-3 or TRBV12-4 and TRBJ2-1; 15 bases line up with TRBD2. V lost 3 bases to trimming and J lost 4 bases; unmatched junction nucleotides: 1. The length of the CDR3 is 16 residues. In DNA form, the CDR3 reads TGTGCCAGCAGTTTGGGGACTAGCGGGGGGTACAATGAGCAGTTCTTC. Its protein is CASSLGTSGGYNEQFF.

Turning to this clonotype: Its ends do not fully match the called genes, so a read error is possible. V gene TRBV27 combines with J gene TRBJ2-1; no definite D call. CDR1 and CDR2 (germline): MNHEY, SMNVEV (reference sequence). The CDR3 has 16 amino acids. CDR3 amino acids: CASSLSVQAGYNKQFF. The CDR3 DNA sequence: TGTGCCAGCAGTTTATCTGTTCAGGCCGGCTACAATAAGCAGTTCTTC.

The V and J genes are TRBV6-5 and TRBJ1-1; TRBD1 matches at 7 bases. This CDR3 contains 14 residues. The germline V gene has CDR1 MNHEY and CDR2 SVGAGI. Trimming removed 8 bases from V and 1 base from J; junction bases left unmatched: 7. The DNA of the CDR3 is TGTGCCAGCGGAAGGGACAGCCCGAACACTGAAGCTTTCTTT. This encodes CASGRDSPNTEAFF.

This clonotype was picked up a small number of times. The chain links TRBV27 to TRBJ2-1, with TRBD2 as a possible D gene (5 bases). The V end lost 9 bases, the J end lost 8 bases, and 14 bases lay between the germline ends. Germline V gene data show CDR1 as MNHEY and CDR2 as SMNVEV (reference sequence). This CDR3 is 12 amino acids long. CDR3 protein: CASSREGDEQFF. The CDR3 bases are TGTGCCAGTAGTAGAGAGGGCGATGAGCAGTTCTTC.

V is TRBV18 and J is TRBJ2-3, with a tentative D call TRBD2 (5 bases). V was pared by 5 bases and J by 0 bases, with 18 bases between. This CDR3 region has 17 residues. CDR1 KGHSH and CDR2 LQKENI come from the germline V gene. The CDR3 spells CASSSRSGGASTDTQYF. The CDR3 DNA is TGTGCCAGCTCATCCCGCTCAGGAGGCGCTAGCACAGATACGCAGTATTTT.

This clonotype was seen at least ten times. The rearrangement links TRBV5-1 to TRBJ2-1, with D possibly matching TRBD2 (5 bases). The V end lost 2 bases, the J end lost 6 bases, and 6 bases lay between the germline ends. Germline V lookup: CDR1 SGHRS, CDR2 YFSETQ. This CDR3 comprises 12 residues. The CDR3 DNA is TGCGCCAGCAGCTTAGGACTCAATGAGCAGTTCTTC. Protein: CASSLGLNEQFF.

V usage is TRBV7-2 and J usage is TRBJ2-7; TRBD2 agrees at 10 bases. Germline V lookup: CDR1 SGHTA, CDR2 FQGNSA. The junction had 10 bases not matched to a gene; V was cut back by 5 bases and J by 3 bases. This CDR3 has 16 amino acids. The CDR3 protein is CASSKGLAERLYEQYF. Written as DNA, the CDR3 is TGTGCCAGCAGCAAAGGACTAGCGGAGAGACTCTACGAGCAGTACTTC.

This clonotype was picked up a small number of times. The chain joins TRBV19 to TRBJ1-2, with D unresolved. V lost 1 base, J lost 3 bases, and 9 bases lay in between. CDR3 size: 14 residues. Germline CDR1 LNHDA, CDR2 SQIVND (reference sequence). The CDR3 loop is CASSIVPVDYGYTF. The DNA for the CDR3 is TGTGCCAGTAGTATAGTCCCGGTAGACTATGGCTACACCTTC.

This clonotype occurred a few times. This chain connects TRBV20-1 to TRBJ1-1, with no clear D. This CDR3 spans 10 amino acids. Germline CDR1 DFQATT, CDR2 SNEGSKA (reference sequence). V lost 6 bases to trimming and J lost 5 bases, with 7 bases between them. CDR3 DNA: TGCAGTGCCACGAGGACTGAAGCTTTCTTT. Translating it yields CSATRTEAFF.

This clonotype occurred many times. CDR3 nucleotide sequence: TGCGCCAGCAGCCCACGCCGGGGGGGAGCAGATACGCAGTATTTT. It translates to CASSPRRGGADTQYF. The chain joins TRBV4-1 to TRBJ2-3; 8 bases map to TRBD2. V lost 4 bases, J lost 4 bases, and 7 bases stayed unmatched. Germline CDR1 reads MGHRA; CDR2 reads YSYEKL. This CDR3 is 15 amino acids long.

This clonotype was recorded a few times. The chain combines TRBV10-3 with TRBJ1-2; TRBD1 matches 9 bases. The CDR3 extends over 15 amino acids. Per the germline V gene, CDR1 is ENHRY and CDR2 is SYGVKD. The V and J ends lost 0 bases and 6 bases, in that order; junction bases with no gene match: 5. The CDR3 here is CAISESGQGVDGYTF. CDR3 DNA: TGTGCCATCAGTGAGTCGGGACAGGGTGTGGATGGCTACACCTTC.

Ten or more counts support this clonotype. V and J are TRBV2 and TRBJ2-3; D possibly corresponds to TRBD1 (6 bases). The V gene's germline CDR1 is SNHLY and CDR2 FYNNEI. This CDR3 is 15 amino acids long. Trimming shortened V by 6 bases and J by 0 bases, and 13 bases separated the two germline ends. The CDR3 DNA is TGTGCCAGCAGGCCGGACAGATCCAGCACAGATACGCAGTATTTT. Its translation: CASRPDRSSTDTQYF.

About this clonotype: In this CDR3 the conserved last residue, phenylalanine or tryptophan, is missing, so a read error is likely. The gene calls are TRBV4-2 and TRBJ2-3; TRBD1 agrees at 7 bases. The CDR3 is 17 amino acids. In germline, CDR1 is LGHNA, CDR2 YNFKEQ. The trim removed 0 bases at V and 0 bases at J, leaving 6 bases unmatched. CDR3 residues: CASSQDGGQASTDTQYS. CDR3 in DNA: TGTGCCAGCAGCCAAGATGGCGGACAGGCCAGCACAGATACGCAGTATTCT.

CDR3: CATRGRAEAFF. CDR3 nucleotide sequence: TGTGCCACCCGGGGGAGGGCTGAAGCTTTCTTT. The chain has TRBV19 and TRBJ1-1, with D possibly being TRBD1 (5 bases). The CDR3 runs 11 residues. The ends were cut back, 10 bases at V and 6 bases at J, with 12 bases in the middle. CDR1 is LNHDA, CDR2 SQIVND, per germline (reference sequence).

This clonotype was observed many times. This rearrangement joins TRBV6-5 to TRBJ1-1, with D uncertain. The CDR3 has 13 amino acids. V gave up 4 bases and J gave up 4 bases, with 10 bases separating them. CDR1 is MNHEY and CDR2 is SVGAGI in the germline V gene. The CDR3 loop is CASSWEGGTEAFF. The DNA for the CDR3 is TGTGCCAGCAGTTGGGAGGGAGGCACTGAAGCTTTCTTT.

The chain carries TRBV10-1 and TRBJ2-4; the match to TRBD1 covers 7 bases. The CDR3 has 15 residues. Trimming removed 3 bases from V and 6 bases from J; junction bases left unmatched: 8. Germline V CDR1 and CDR2: WNHNN, SYGVQD (reference sequence). As DNA, the CDR3 is TGCGCCAGCAGTGAAGGTCAAGGGGGCAGAAACATTCAGTACTTC. Translating gives CASSEGQGGRNIQYF.

The rearrangement uses TRBV20-1 and TRBJ2-5; the match to TRBD2 covers 11 bases. V shed 0 bases, J shed 5 bases, and the junction held 5 bases outside the gene matches. Germline V gene data show CDR1 as DFQATT and CDR2 as SNEGSKA (reference sequence). The CDR3 has 15 amino acids. The CDR3 nucleotides read TGCAGTGCTAGAGATCGACTAGCGGGAAGGGAGACCCAGTACTTC. This encodes CSARDRLAGRETQYF.

The chain uses TRBV5-1 and TRBJ2-7; TRBD1 matches 9 bases. V was clipped by 4 bases and J by 7 bases; unmatched bases: 9. Germline V gene lookup returns CDR1 SGHRS and CDR2 YFSETQ. The CDR3 loop spans 14 amino acids. In DNA, the CDR3 is TGCGCCAGCAGCGCCAGGACAGGGGTGAGGGAGCAGTACGTC. Encoded protein: CASSARTGVREQYV.

This clonotype has a count of ten or more. This chain connects TRBV15 to TRBJ2-5; 7 bases are a match to TRBD2. V was pared by 0 bases and J by 4 bases, with 5 bases of the junction left unmatched. The CDR3 loop spans 15 amino acids. Germline V lookup: CDR1 LNHNV, CDR2 YYDKDF (reference sequence). CDR3 loop: CATSRDLGRGETQYF. CDR3 sequence (DNA): TGTGCCACCAGCAGAGATTTAGGGAGGGGAGAGACCCAGTACTTC. The full variable domain, with the rest looked up from reference TRBV15 and TRBJ2-5, is DAMVIQNPRYQVTQFGKPVTLSCSQTLNHNVMYWYQQKSSQAPKLLFHYYDKDFNNEADTPDNFQSRRPNTSFCFLDIRSPGLGDTAMYLCATSRDLGRGETQYFGPGTRLLVL.

This clonotype turned up a few times. The chain is built from TRBV6-1 and TRBJ2-1; unclear D gene. The CDR3 sequence is 14 residues long. Germline V gives CDR1 MNHNS, CDR2 SASEGT. The ends were cut back, 7 bases at V and 0 bases at J, with 10 bases in the middle. The CDR3 nucleotides are TGTGCCAGCAACCCGGGCTACTCCTACAATGAGCAGTTCTTC. Residues: CASNPGYSYNEQFF.

V gene TRBV5-1 combines with J gene TRBJ2-3; TRBD2 agrees at 11 bases. V shed 0 bases and J 5 bases; nucleotides not matched to a gene: 5. The CDR3 length is 16 residues. Germline V gene data show CDR1 as SGHRS and CDR2 as YFSETQ. CDR3 region: CASSLAPLAGGDTQYF. The CDR3 bases are TGCGCCAGCAGCTTGGCCCCCCTAGCGGGAGGAGATACGCAGTATTTT.

The chain has TRBV13 and TRBJ2-4; 7 nucleotides match TRBD2. CDR3 size: 13 residues. CDR1 and CDR2 from the germline V gene are PRHDT and FYEKMQ (reference sequence). Unmatched junction bases numbered 6, after V lost 6 bases and J lost 7 bases. The CDR3 sequence is CASSFRRGNIQYF. As DNA, the CDR3 is TGTGCCAGCAGTTTCAGGCGGGGGAACATTCAGTACTTC.

V usage is TRBV3-1 and J usage is TRBJ2-1; D possibly corresponds to TRBD2 (6 bases). The CDR3 is 12 residues long. V was trimmed by 0 bases and J by 13 bases, leaving 10 bases between them. Per germline, CDR1 LGHDT and CDR2 YNNKEL (reference sequence). DNA for the CDR3: TGTGCCAGCAGCCAAGAGGGGGACTTTCAGTTCTTC. This encodes CASSQEGDFQFF.